Listed below are T cell receptor beta chains from one sample, sequenced in a study of a mutant IDH1 vaccine in newly diagnosed glioma. Libraries were prepared by immunoSEQ multiplex PCR; TCRdb keeps only in-frame clonotypes and omits some of them. The sample includes just over 65,000 clones, approximately 84% of them seen just once. These receptors are not linked to any known antigen. Sequencing used PBMCs, obtained from a glioma patient whose treatment included an IDH1 peptide vaccine. These receptors originate from a man aged 18 to 30 with glioma. Both conserved end residues are part of each CDR3. The D gene is left open where the match is weak. Where a row states a size, it is once, few, many or the class of an expanded clone; other rows omit it.

D,J,size,V,length,CDR3,DNA
TRBD1,TRBJ2-7,NA,TRBV7-9,14,CASSLTGGTYEQYF,TGTGCCAGCAGCTTGACAGGGGGCACCTACGAGCAGTACTTC
NA,TRBJ1-2,few,TRBV30,10,CAWEGGGYTF,TGTGCCTGGGAGGGTGGTGGCTACACCTTC
NA,TRBJ2-6,NA,TRBV1,17,CTSSSGPPWPGANVLTF,TGCACCAGCAGCTCGGGACCGCCATGGCCTGGGGCCAACGTCCTGACTTTC
NA,TRBJ2-1,NA,TRBV30,14,CAWRHISSYNEQFF,TGTGCCTGGAGGCATATCAGCTCCTACAATGAGCAGTTCTTC
TRBD1,TRBJ2-5,NA,TRBV2,13,CASTQGAWETQYF,TGTGCCAGCACCCAGGGGGCATGGGAGACCCAGTACTTC
NA,TRBJ1-5,once,TRBV6-1,14,CASSESQGNQPQHF,TGTGCCAGCAGTGAAAGTCAGGGCAATCAGCCCCAGCATTTT
TRBD1,TRBJ2-6,NA,TRBV28,14,CASSTGAGANVLTF,TGTGCCAGCAGCACAGGGGCCGGGGCCAACGTCCTGACTTTC
TRBD2,TRBJ2-5,NA,TRBV28,15,CASTRALAGVGTQYF,TGTGCCAGCACCCGAGCACTAGCGGGAGTGGGGACCCAGTACTTC
TRBD2,TRBJ2-3,NA,TRBV5-1,15,CASSSTGRETDTQYF,TGCGCCAGCAGCTCGACCGGGCGGGAGACAGATACGCAGTATTTT
NA,TRBJ1-5,NA,TRBV7-9,14,CASSLGASNQPQHF,TGTGCCAGCAGCTTAGGGGCTAGCAATCAGCCCCAGCATTTT
TRBD2,TRBJ2-5,NA,TRBV10-3,15,CAISGLAGALETQYF,TGTGCCATCAGTGGACTAGCGGGGGCCCTAGAGACCCAGTACTTC
NA,TRBJ2-1,NA,TRBV9,14,CASSESTQYNEQFF,TGTGCCAGCAGCGAATCGACGCAATACAATGAGCAGTTCTTC
TRBD1,TRBJ1-2,NA,TRBV7-8,17,CASSLASRGTGGDGYTF,TGTGCCAGCAGCTTAGCGAGTCGTGGGACAGGGGGTGACGGCTACACCTTC
NA,TRBJ2-5,NA,TRBV19,14,CASRVGEGPGTQYF,TGTGCCAGTAGGGTCGGCGAGGGGCCAGGGACCCAGTACTTC
NA,TRBJ2-5,once,TRBV9,13,CASSGAYQETQYF,TGTGCCAGCAGCGGAGCGTACCAAGAGACCCAGTACTTC
NA,TRBJ1-1,NA,TRBV29-1,11,CSVNENTEAFF,TGCAGCGTTAACGAAAACACTGAAGCTTTCTTT
NA,TRBJ1-1,once,TRBV19,13,CASRVLGNTEAFF,TGTGCCAGTAGGGTACTCGGGAACACTGAAGCTTTCTTT
NA,TRBJ1-1,NA,TRBV19,19,CASSIHQRGEVARDTEAFF,TGTGCCAGTAGTATCCACCAGAGAGGGGAAGTAGCCCGGGACACTGAAGCTTTCTTT
TRBD2,TRBJ2-2,NA,TRBV28,21,CASSLHPGTSGEPLNTGELFF,TGTGCCAGCAGCCTACATCCTGGGACTAGCGGGGAGCCGTTAAACACCGGGGAGCTGTTTTTT
NA,TRBJ2-1,NA,TRBV27,14,CASRGGERDNEQFF,TGTGCCAGCAGAGGGGGAGAGAGGGACAATGAGCAGTTCTTC
TRBD1,TRBJ1-2,NA,TRBV2,15,CASSYDRVIYYGYTF,TGTGCCAGCAGTTACGACAGGGTAATTTATTATGGCTACACCTTC
NA,TRBJ2-1,few,TRBV10-3,16,CAISDLLAGEGGEQFF,TGTGCCATCAGTGATCTTTTGGCCGGAGAGGGTGGTGAGCAGTTCTTC
NA,TRBJ1-2,NA,TRBV4-3,15,CASSQESGVPYGYTF,TGCGCCAGCAGCCAAGAAAGCGGGGTCCCCTATGGCTACACCTTC
NA,TRBJ2-7,NA,TRBV11-3,11,CASSGSGKQYF,TGTGCCAGCAGCGGAAGTGGGAAGCAGTACTTC
NA,TRBJ1-4,NA,TRBV27,14,CASRRTATNEKLFF,TGTGCCAGCAGAAGGACAGCAACTAATGAAAAACTGTTTTTT
NA,TRBJ1-2,NA,TRBV30,16,CAWGPDRIGGNYGYTF,TGTGCCTGGGGGCCGGACCGAATAGGGGGGAACTATGGCTACACCTTC
TRBD1,TRBJ1-1,few,TRBV7-9,14,CASLRTGINTEAFF,TGTGCCAGCCTAAGGACAGGGATAAACACTGAAGCTTTCTTT
NA,TRBJ1-5,NA,TRBV18,12,CASSTDNQPQHF,TGTGCCAGCTCAACAGACAATCAGCCCCAGCATTTT
NA,TRBJ1-6,NA,TRBV5-6,12,CASSLVRGTLHF,TGTGCCAGCAGCTTGGTCAGGGGAACCCTCCACTTT
TRBD1,TRBJ2-4,NA,TRBV7-2,16,CASSFATGSPIYIQYF,TGTGCCAGCAGCTTCGCGACAGGGAGCCCTATTTACATTCAGTACTTC
NA,TRBJ2-2,NA,TRBV5-4,12,CASSSPAGELFF,TGTGCCAGCAGCTCCCCGGCCGGGGAGCTGTTTTTT
NA,TRBJ2-5,NA,TRBV9,16,CASSVGQAHQRGTQYF,TGTGCCAGCAGCGTAGGTCAGGCACATCAGAGGGGGACCCAGTACTTC
TRBD1,TRBJ1-1,few,TRBV7-9,16,CASPGGREYGNTEAFF,TGTGCCAGCCCAGGGGGACGCGAATACGGGAACACTGAAGCTTTCTTT
NA,TRBJ2-3,NA,TRBV18,12,CASSPKTDTQYF,TGTGCCAGCTCACCGAAGACAGATACGCAGTATTTT
TRBD1,TRBJ1-1,NA,TRBV28,17,CASSYGTAGMWNTEAFF,TGTGCCAGCAGTTACGGGACAGCCGGGATGTGGAACACTGAAGCTTTCTTT
TRBD2,TRBJ2-5,NA,TRBV4-1,16,CASSQDPSGRGETQYF,TGCGCCAGCAGCCAAGATCCTAGCGGGAGGGGAGAGACCCAGTACTTC
TRBD2,TRBJ2-7,once,TRBV5-1,15,CASSLARGGTYEQYF,TGCGCCAGCAGCTTGGCCCGCGGGGGTACCTACGAGCAGTACTTC
NA,TRBJ1-6,NA,TRBV27,13,CASSLSPDSPLHF,TGTGCCAGCAGTTTATCCCCTGACTCACCCCTCCACTTT
NA,TRBJ1-4,NA,TRBV5-4,12,CASSRPNEKLFF,TGTGCCAGCAGCCGACCAAATGAAAAACTGTTTTTT
NA,TRBJ2-7,NA,TRBV29-1,14,CSVAVRSVGYEQYF,TGCAGCGTTGCCGTAAGGTCAGTTGGCTACGAGCAGTACTTC
TRBD2,TRBJ2-7,NA,TRBV5-1,16,CASSLASGAGGYEQYF,TGCGCCAGCAGCTTGGCAAGTGGAGCGGGGGGCTACGAGCAGTACTTC
TRBD1,TRBJ1-1,NA,TRBV19,14,CASTGQGAHTEAFF,TGTGCCAGTACTGGACAGGGGGCGCACACTGAAGCTTTCTTT
NA,TRBJ2-3,once,TRBV7-9,13,CASSTDGTDTQYF,TGTGCCAGCAGCACGGACGGCACAGATACGCAGTATTTT
NA,TRBJ2-7,NA,TRBV4-3,15,CASSQERDSSYEQYF,TGCGCCAGCAGCCAAGAGCGGGACAGTTCCTACGAGCAGTACTTC
NA,TRBJ1-2,once,TRBV4-3,14,CASSQDTRGRGYTF,TGCGCCAGCAGCCAAGATACGCGGGGTCGTGGCTACACCTTC
NA,TRBJ1-4,NA,TRBV23-1,13,CASSGQGSEKLFF,TGCGCCAGCAGTGGGCAGGGTAGTGAAAAACTGTTTTTT
TRBD1,TRBJ1-1,few,TRBV9,19,CASSVEGGTGGLENTEAFF,TGTGCCAGCAGCGTAGAGGGGGGGACAGGGGGTTTAGAAAACACTGAAGCTTTCTTT
NA,TRBJ1-1,NA,TRBV18,15,CASSPPEKLGTEAFF,TGTGCCAGCTCACCACCGGAGAAGCTAGGAACTGAAGCTTTCTTT
NA,TRBJ2-1,NA,TRBV2,15,CASSGQSSSYNEQFF,TGTGCCAGCAGTGGACAGAGTAGCTCCTACAATGAGCAGTTCTTC
NA,TRBJ1-1,few,TRBV11-1,12,CASSLRGTEAFF,TGTGCCAGCAGCTTAAGGGGGACTGAAGCTTTCTTT
NA,TRBJ1-4,NA,TRBV12-5,13,CASGLGRTEKLFF,TGTGCTAGTGGTTTGGGGCGTACCGAAAAACTGTTTTTT
TRBD1,TRBJ2-1,NA,TRBV6-1,13,CASNPDRVREQFF,TGTGCCAGCAACCCGGACAGGGTACGGGAGCAGTTCTTC
NA,TRBJ2-7,NA,TRBV27,14,CASSYASGGYEQYF,TGTGCCAGCAGTTATGCCTCTGGAGGGTACGAGCAGTACTTC
TRBD2,TRBJ2-1,NA,TRBV7-6,15,CASSSWTSSYNEQFF,TGTGCCAGCAGCTCGTGGACTAGCTCCTACAATGAGCAGTTCTTC
TRBD1,TRBJ1-2,once,TRBV6-1,15,CASSDLGTGAYGYTF,TGTGCCAGCAGTGACCTAGGGACAGGGGCGTATGGCTACACCTTC
NA,TRBJ1-6,few,TRBV7-6,13,CASSPRGNSPLHF,TGTGCCAGCAGCCCCCGCGGTAATTCACCCCTCCACTTT
NA,TRBJ1-4,NA,TRBV15,16,CATARGRGFGQEKLFF,TGTGCCACCGCCAGAGGGCGGGGATTTGGGCAGGAAAAACTGTTTTTT
NA,TRBJ1-1,NA,TRBV6-5,15,CASSYGRIMNTEAFF,TGTGCCAGCAGTTACGGACGTATCATGAACACTGAAGCTTTCTTT
TRBD2,TRBJ2-1,NA,TRBV6-4,15,CASSPGTSGDNEQFF,TGTGCCAGCAGTCCCGGGACTAGCGGGGACAATGAGCAGTTCTTC